Presented here are 2 T cell receptor beta chains from one specimen sequenced in a study of T cells after yellow fever vaccination. TCRdb called the 5' RACE reads again in MiXCR, with one record for every CDR3 protein. The data hold a few hundred thousand distinct CDR3 sequences, with 6.8% observed a single time. This material consisted of PBMCs, taken roughly 45 days after the first yellow fever vaccination. The receptors come from a man aged 18 to 29 who received the YFV17D yellow fever vaccine.

This clonotype appeared many times. The rearrangement uses TRBV24-1 and TRBJ2-3, with D perhaps matching TRBD2 (7 bases). The CDR3 totals 14 residues. Germline loops: CDR1 KGHDR, CDR2 SFDVKD. The V and J ends lost 4 bases and 2 bases respectively, with 9 bases between them. This CDR3 reads CATSEAGATDTQYF. DNA of the CDR3: TGTGCCACCAGTGAGGCGGGGGCCACAGATACGCAGTATTTT.

The chain employs TRBV4-1 and TRBJ2-7; D ambiguous. CDR1 is MGHRA, CDR2 YSYEKL, per germline. There are 15 residues in the CDR3. Trimming took off 1 base at V and 7 bases at J, with 17 bases between the two ends. CDR3 amino acids: CASSQVVVGTSEQYV. DNA of the CDR3: TGCGCCAGCAGCCAAGTCGTCGTTGGAACCAGTGAGCAGTACGTC.